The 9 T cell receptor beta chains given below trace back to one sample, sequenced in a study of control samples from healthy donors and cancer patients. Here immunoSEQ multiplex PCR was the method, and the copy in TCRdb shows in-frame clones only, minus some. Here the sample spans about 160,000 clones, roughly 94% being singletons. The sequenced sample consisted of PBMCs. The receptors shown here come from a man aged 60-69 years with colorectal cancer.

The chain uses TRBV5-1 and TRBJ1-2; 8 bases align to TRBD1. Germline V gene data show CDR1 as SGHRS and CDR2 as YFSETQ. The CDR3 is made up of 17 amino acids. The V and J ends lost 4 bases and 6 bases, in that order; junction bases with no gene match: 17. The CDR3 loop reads CASSPGQGRAPPNGYTF. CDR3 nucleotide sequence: TGCGCCAGCAGCCCAGGACAGGGAAGAGCCCCACCGAATGGCTACACCTTC.

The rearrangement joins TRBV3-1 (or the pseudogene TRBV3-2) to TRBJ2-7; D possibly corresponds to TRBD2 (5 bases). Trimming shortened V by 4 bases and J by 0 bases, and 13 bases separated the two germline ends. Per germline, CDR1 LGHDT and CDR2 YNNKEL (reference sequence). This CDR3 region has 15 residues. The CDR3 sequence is CASSPRGLSSYEQYF. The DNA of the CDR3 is TGTGCCAGCAGCCCCCGCGGACTCAGCTCCTACGAGCAGTACTTC.

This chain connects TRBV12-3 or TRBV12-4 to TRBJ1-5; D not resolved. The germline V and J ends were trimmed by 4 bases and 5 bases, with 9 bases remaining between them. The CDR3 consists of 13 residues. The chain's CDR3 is CASSSRGHQPQHF. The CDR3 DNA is TGTGCCAGCAGTTCCCGAGGGCATCAGCCCCAGCATTTT.

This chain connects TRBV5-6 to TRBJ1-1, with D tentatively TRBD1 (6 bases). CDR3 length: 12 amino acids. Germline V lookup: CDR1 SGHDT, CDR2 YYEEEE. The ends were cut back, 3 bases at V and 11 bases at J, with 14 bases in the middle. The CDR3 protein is CASSSEGVAAFF. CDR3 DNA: TGTGCCAGCAGCTCTGAGGGGGTGGCGGCTTTCTTT.

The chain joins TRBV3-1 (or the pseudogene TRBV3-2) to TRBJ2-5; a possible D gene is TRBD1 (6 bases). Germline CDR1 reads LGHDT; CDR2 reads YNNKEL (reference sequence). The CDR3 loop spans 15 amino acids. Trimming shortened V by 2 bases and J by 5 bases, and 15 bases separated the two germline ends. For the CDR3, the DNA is TGTGCCAGCAGCCAATCGGCCAGGGGCCGGGAGACCCAGTACTTC. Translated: CASSQSARGRETQYF.

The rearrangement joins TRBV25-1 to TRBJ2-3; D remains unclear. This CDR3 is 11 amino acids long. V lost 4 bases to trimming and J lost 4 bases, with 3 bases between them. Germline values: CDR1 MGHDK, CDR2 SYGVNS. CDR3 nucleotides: TGTGCCAGCAGTGTATCAGATACGCAGTATTTT. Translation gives CASSVSDTQYF.

The CDR3 protein is CASSLTPGEKLFF. CDR3 bases: TGTGCCAGCAGCCTGACCCCCGGTGAAAAACTGTTTTTT. The chain recombines TRBV5-5 with TRBJ1-4, with D hard to call. The V gene lost 4 bases and the J gene lost 7 bases, with 11 bases spanning the gap. CDR1 and CDR2 (germline): SGHKS, YYEKEE (reference sequence). The CDR3 spans 13 residues.

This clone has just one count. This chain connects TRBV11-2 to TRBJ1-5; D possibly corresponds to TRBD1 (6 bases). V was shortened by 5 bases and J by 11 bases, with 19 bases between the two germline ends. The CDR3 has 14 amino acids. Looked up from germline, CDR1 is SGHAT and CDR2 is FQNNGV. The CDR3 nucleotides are TGTGCCAGCAGCCCGGGGGGGGCCGGTGGGACCCAGCATTTT. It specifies CASSPGGAGGTQHF. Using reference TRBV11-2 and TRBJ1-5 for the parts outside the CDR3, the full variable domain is EAGVAQSPRYKIIEKRQSVAFWCNPISGHATLYWYQQILGQGPKLLIQFQNNGVVDDSQLPKDRFSAERLKGVDSTLKIQPAKLEDSAVYLCASSPGGAGGTQHFGDGTRLSIL.

The CDR3 coding sequence is TGTGCCAGCAGTAACCGGGACGGTGAAGCTTTCTTT. This codes for CASSNRDGEAFF. This chain uses TRBV6-2 or TRBV6-3 with TRBJ1-1; D is possibly TRBD1 (5 bases). The V gene lost 5 bases and the J gene lost 7 bases, with 11 bases spanning the gap. Germline CDR1 reads MNHEY; CDR2 reads SVGEGT. The CDR3 has 12 residues.